A single sample is the source of the 6 T cell receptor beta chains below, sequenced in a study of OX40 agonist ivuxolimab in advanced cancers. The assay was immunoSEQ multiplex PCR, and TCRdb's table has in-frame clones only and misses some. The data contain 60,000 to 80,000 clones, about three quarters of them singletons. Source: CD4+ or CD8+ T cells sorted from blood, taken in a trial of the OX40 agonist ivuxolimab. The receptors derive from an adult with an advanced solid tumor such as melanoma, head and neck, liver or kidney cancer.

This chain uses TRBV7-2 with TRBJ2-5; TRBD1 matches at 8 bases. After removal of 3 bases from V and 6 bases from J, the junction contained 12 bases not matched to a gene. Germline-derived CDR1 and CDR2 are SGHTA and FQGNSA. This CDR3 contains 16 residues. The CDR3 region has the DNA TGTGCCAGCAGCTTTTCGTGGGCAGGGGGCGCCCAGACCCAGTACTTC. It yields the protein CASSFSWAGGAQTQYF. The variable domain in full, with the rest retrieved from reference TRBV7-2 and TRBJ2-5, is GAGVSQSPSNKVTEKGKDVELRCDPISGHTALYWYRQSLGQGLEFLIYFQGNSAPDKSGLPSDRFSAERTGGSVSTLTIQRTQQEDSAVYLCASSFSWAGGAQTQYFGPGTRLLVL.

The V gene is TRBV11-3, the J gene TRBJ1-6; 7 bases line up with TRBD1. Germline V gene sequence: CDR1 SGHNT, CDR2 YENEEA. This CDR3 contains 16 residues. V shed 0 bases and J 7 bases; nucleotides not matched to a gene: 6. The CDR3: CASSLDGIRGNSPLHF. The CDR3 bases are TGTGCCAGCAGCTTAGATGGGATCAGGGGGAATTCACCCCTCCACTTT.

The chain carries TRBV19 and TRBJ2-7; D gene ambiguous. The CDR3 consists of 14 residues. The V gene lost 7 bases and the J gene lost 0 bases, with 13 bases spanning the gap. CDR1 and CDR2 (germline): LNHDA, SQIVND (reference sequence). Here the CDR3 DNA reads TGTGCCAGTACCAGGACGCCTAGCTCCTACGAGCAGTACTTC. Its protein product is CASTRTPSSYEQYF.

V and J are TRBV7-9 and TRBJ1-1; 7 bases match TRBD1. The germline CDR1 and CDR2 sequences are SEHNR and FQNEAQ (reference sequence). This CDR3 is built from 14 residues. Trimming took 6 bases from V and 4 from J; bases not matched to a gene: 8. The CDR3 reads CASRSTGVGTEAFF. CDR3 nucleotides: TGTGCCAGCAGAAGTACAGGGGTGGGCACTGAAGCTTTCTTT. Combining the CDR3 with reference TRBV7-9 and TRBJ1-1 gives the whole variable domain DTGVSQNPRHKITKRGQNVTFRCDPISEHNRLYWYRQTLGQGPEFLTYFQNEAQLEKSRLLSDRFSAERPKGSFSTLEIQRTEQGDSAMYLCASRSTGVGTEAFFGQGTRLTVV.

The rearrangement uses TRBV11-2 and TRBJ2-3, with 12 nucleotides matching TRBD2. J gave up 5 bases and V 1 base, and 4 bases lay outside the gene matches. CDR1 is SGHAT and CDR2 is FQNNGV in the germline V gene. The CDR3 extends over 16 amino acids. For the CDR3, the DNA is TGTGCCAGCAGCTTAGCTAGCGGGAGGGCCGGAGATACGCAGTATTTT. This encodes CASSLASGRAGDTQYF. The variable domain in full, completed from reference TRBV11-2 and TRBJ2-3, reads EAGVAQSPRYKIIEKRQSVAFWCNPISGHATLYWYQQILGQGPKLLIQFQNNGVVDDSQLPKDRFSAERLKGVDSTLKIQPAKLEDSAVYLCASSLASGRAGDTQYFGPGTRLTVL.

This chain links TRBV27 with TRBJ1-2; maybe TRBD1 (5 bases). Per the germline V gene, CDR1 is MNHEY and CDR2 is SMNVEV (reference sequence). V dropped 1 base and J dropped 6 bases, with 15 bases sitting between them. The CDR3 covers 15 residues. The CDR3 bases are TGTGCCAGCAGTTTATATGGGGCCCGGAGGGATGGCTACACCTTC. Translating it yields CASSLYGARRDGYTF.